A selection of T cell receptor beta chains follows, all from one sample in a study of T-cell memory formation after mild COVID-19. MiXCR was run by TCRdb on the 5' RACE reads, yielding one entry per CDR3 protein. This sample carries around 510,000 distinct CDR3 sequences, less than 25% of them seen once, and the ten largest clones take under 8.5%. Sample: PBMCs or a T cell subset sorted from them (not recorded which). These receptors originate from an adult woman who had mild COVID-19 (a few samples of this study predate the infection). Cell type and time point are not known. The CDR3 runs from the conserved cysteine through the conserved F or W. A D gene is named only where the DNA matches it firmly. Clone size is not always given. Where it is, it says once, few, many or a class for expanded clones.

j_call v_call clone_size d_call cdr3_aa cdr3_nt
TRBJ2-7 TRBV6-4 . TRBD2 CASSDPRRGGPGEQYF TGTGCCAGCAGTGATCCCCGGCGGGGGGGCCCGGGAGAGCAGTACTTC
TRBJ2-3 TRBV5-6 few . CASSDGSSDTQYF TGTGCCAGCAGCGACGGGAGTTCAGATACGCAGTATTTT
TRBJ1-1 TRBV7-2 . . CASSLVTGPSRFF TGTGCCAGCAGCTTAGTAACGGGGCCGTCGCGTTTCTTT
TRBJ1-2 TRBV27 . . CASSFHAREKDLNYGYTF TGTGCCAGCAGTTTCCACGCTCGAGAGAAGGATTTAAACTATGGCTACACCTTC
TRBJ2-5 TRBV2 few . CASSGTRRETQYF TGTGCCAGCAGTGGAACTAGGCGGGAGACCCAGTACTTC
TRBJ1-1 TRBV5-1 . . CASSLRGGNMNTEAFF TGCGCCAGCAGCTTGCGTGGGGGGAACATGAACACTGAAGCTTTCTTT
TRBJ2-1 TRBV7-6 . . CASSLGLLDPYNEQFF TGTGCCAGCAGCTTAGGACTCCTAGACCCATACAATGAGCAGTTCTTC
TRBJ2-1 TRBV5-1 . TRBD2 CASSLGTSGGTDEQFF TGCGCCAGCAGCTTGGGAACTAGCGGGGGCACTGATGAGCAGTTCTTC
TRBJ2-5 TRBV25-1 . TRBD2 CASSEATSGQETQYF TGTGCCAGCAGTGAAGCCACTAGCGGTCAAGAGACCCAGTACTTC
TRBJ1-5 TRBV20-1 many . CSARGVDNQPQHF TGCAGTGCTAGAGGGGTTGATAATCAGCCCCAGCATTTT
TRBJ2-3 TRBV15 many . CATSRGGGNTDTQYF TGTGCCACCAGCAGGGGCGGAGGTAACACAGATACGCAGTATTTT
TRBJ2-1 TRBV7-3 . . CASSVSGYNEQFF TGTGCCAGCAGCGTTAGCGGTTACAATGAGCAGTTCTTC
TRBJ2-3 TRBV5-6 . TRBD2 CASSSGAGAADTQYF TGTGCCAGCAGCTCGGGAGCGGGGGCAGCAGATACGCAGTATTTT
TRBJ2-5 TRBV7-3 . TRBD1 CASILRQGETQYF TGTGCCAGCATCTTAAGACAGGGGGAGACCCAGTACTTC
TRBJ2-1 TRBV7-9 . TRBD2 CASSPSTSLNEQFF TGTGCCAGCAGCCCCTCGACTAGCTTGAATGAGCAGTTCTTC
TRBJ2-7 TRBV14 once . CASSQDWGYYEQYF TGTGCCAGCAGCCAAGATTGGGGCTACTACGAGCAGTACTTC
TRBJ2-3 TRBV3-1 few TRBD1 CASSQDEGGRTDTQYF TGTGCCAGCAGCCAAGATGAAGGGGGCCGAACAGATACGCAGTATTTT
TRBJ2-1 TRBV5-5 . TRBD2 CAGTRLAGYNEQFF TGTGCCGGCACACGGCTAGCGGGTTACAATGAGCAGTTCTTC
TRBJ2-7 TRBV7-9 few TRBD1 CASSDPGQGYYEQYF TGTGCCAGCAGCGATCCGGGACAGGGATACTACGAGCAGTACTTC
TRBJ1-4 TRBV12-3/TRBV12-4 many . CASSSQGAEKLFF TGTGCCAGCAGTAGTCAGGGTGCGGAAAAACTGTTTTTT
TRBJ2-7 TRBV29-1 . . CSVPGRGAYEQYF TGCAGCGTCCCGGGCCGTGGGGCCTACGAGCAGTACTTC
TRBJ2-3 TRBV6-1 many TRBD2 CASNTFGTSVYF TGTGCCAGCAACACCTTCGGGACTAGCGTTTATTTT
TRBJ2-3 TRBV7-6 few . CASSLDLARSTDTQYF TGTGCCAGCAGCTTAGATCTCGCCCGGAGCACAGATACGCAGTATTTT
TRBJ2-7 TRBV25-1 few . CASSEPGAYEQYF TGTGCCAGCAGTGAACCTGGTGCCTACGAGCAGTACTTC
TRBJ2-2 TRBV7-9 . TRBD1 CASSRDSETGELFF TGTGCCAGCAGCCGGGACAGCGAGACGGGGGAGCTGTTTTTT
TRBJ2-1 TRBV24-1 many . CATSREGEQFF TGTGCCACCAGCCGAGAGGGCGAGCAGTTCTTC
TRBJ2-3 TRBV20-1 many TRBD2 CSARRLAEDGDTQYF TGCAGTGCTAGACGACTAGCTGAGGATGGGGATACGCAGTATTTT
TRBJ2-2 TRBV28 few TRBD2 CASSFFSHPLAGAGELFF TGTGCCAGCAGTTTTTTCTCGCACCCTCTAGCGGGAGCCGGGGAGCTGTTTTTT
TRBJ2-5 TRBV7-2 many . CASSLGPSGTQYF TGTGCCAGCAGCTTAGGACCCTCGGGGACCCAGTACTTC
TRBJ1-2 TRBV7-2 . . CASSTRQANYGYTF TGTGCCAGCAGCACGCGACAGGCAAACTATGGCTACACCTTC
TRBJ2-7 TRBV15 once . CATSREGAYEQYF TGTGCCACCAGCAGGGAGGGGGCCTACGAGCAGTACTTC
TRBJ2-7 TRBV30 few . CAWTSPYEQYF TGTGCCTGGACAAGTCCCTACGAGCAGTACTTC
TRBJ2-7 TRBV6-5 . TRBD2 CASRPRGTTYEQYF TGTGCCAGCAGACCGAGAGGGACTACCTACGAGCAGTACTTC
TRBJ2-7 TRBV4-3 few . CASSPGAGLSYEQYF TGCGCCAGCAGCCCTGGGGCGGGGTTATCCTACGAGCAGTACTTC
TRBJ2-3 TRBV25-1 . TRBD1 CASSEPGGPTDTQYF TGTGCCAGCAGTGAGCCAGGGGGCCCCACAGATACGCAGTATTTT
TRBJ2-1 TRBV12-3/TRBV12-4 . TRBD2 CASRLAGTSGGDEQFF TGTGCCAGCAGACTAGCCGGGACTAGCGGGGGCGATGAGCAGTTCTTC
TRBJ1-1 TRBV29-1 . . CSVENGGQGSAEAFF TGCAGCGTTGAAAATGGAGGGCAGGGGAGTGCTGAAGCTTTCTTT
TRBJ2-1 TRBV9 many . CASSVHTGYNEQFF TGTGCCAGCAGCGTACATACAGGATACAATGAGCAGTTCTTC
TRBJ2-3 TRBV11-2 . TRBD2 CASSLEPGTSGSSSTDTQYF TGTGCCAGCAGCTTAGAGCCCGGGACTAGCGGGAGCTCTAGCACAGATACGCAGTATTTT
TRBJ1-2 TRBV7-6 . . CASSLGQGGNYVYTF TGTGCCAGCAGCTTAGGGCAGGGAGGCAACTATGTCTACACCTTC
TRBJ1-6 TRBV5-1 once . CASSLANNSPLHF TGCGCCAGCAGCTTGGCCAACAATTCACCCCTCCACTTT